The 24 T cell receptor beta chains reported below all come from one sample, sequenced in a study of vaccination and CD4 T cells after COVID-19. As to treatment: 10-day PBMC culture with coronavirus spike peptide pools or control peptides (ViraFEST assay). The Oncomine TCR Beta short-read assay was applied to DNA of cultured CD4+ T cells. One entry per CDR3 protein, called by TCRdb with MiXCR from the PCR reads. The sample has about 20,000 distinct CDR3 sequences, over 50% seen once. Their target antigens are unknown. Sample: CD4+ T cells from blood, cultured in vitro. Receptors were obtained from a human donor who had recovered from COVID-19.

The gene calls are TRBV24-1 and TRBJ2-3, with 7 bases fitting TRBD1. Germline V CDR1 and CDR2: KGHDR, SFDVKD. The trim removed 7 bases at V and 1 base at J, leaving 7 bases unmatched. CDR3 size: 15 residues. In DNA form, the CDR3 reads TGTGCCACCAGCCCGACAGGGAGAGGCACAGATACGCAGTATTTT. Translating gives CATSPTGRGTDTQYF.

The gene calls are TRBV27 and TRBJ1-3; possibly TRBD1 for D (5 bases). V was cut by 2 bases and J by 3 bases, with 17 bases left in between. CDR3 length: 17 residues. The germline gives CDR1 MNHEY, CDR2 SMNVEV (reference sequence). DNA for the CDR3: TGTGCCAGCAGTTTAACTCGGGCTGGGGCTGGTGGAAACACCATATATTTT. Protein product: CASSLTRAGAGGNTIYF.

Here the CDR3 DNA reads TGTGCCAGCAGTTTCCCGAGACAGGGGTATGTGGAGCAGTACTTC. The encoded protein is CASSFPRQGYVEQYF. The gene calls are TRBV28 and TRBJ2-7; 8 bases line up with TRBD1. V shed 3 bases and J 7 bases; nucleotides not matched to a gene: 11. CDR3 size: 15 residues. CDR1 MDHEN and CDR2 SYDVKM come from the germline V gene.

This chain connects TRBV10-3 to TRBJ2-5; the match to TRBD2 covers 7 bases. This CDR3 region has 13 residues. The germline V gene encodes CDR1 ENHRY and CDR2 SYGVKD. J was trimmed by 4 bases and V by 6 bases; bases with no gene match: 5. DNA of the CDR3: TGTGCCATCAGCGGGGGGTTGGGAGAGACCCAGTACTTC. Translating it yields CAISGGLGETQYF.

The CDR3 region is CASSLNFHEQFF. The DNA of the CDR3 is TGTGCCAGCAGTTTAAACTTCCATGAGCAGTTCTTC. V and J are TRBV12-3 or TRBV12-4 and TRBJ2-1; no reliable D call. This CDR3 spans 12 amino acids. V was cut by 2 bases and J by 8 bases, with 7 bases left in between.

This chain uses TRBV20-1 with TRBJ1-2; 9 nucleotides agree with TRBD1. CDR3 length: 14 residues. V shed 2 bases and J 8 bases; nucleotides not matched to a gene: 9. The germline V gene has CDR1 DFQATT and CDR2 SNEGSKA (reference sequence). The CDR3 DNA sequence: TGCAGTGCTAGAAACGCCGGGACAGGGACCGGCTACACCTTC. Translating gives CSARNAGTGTGYTF.

The chain carries TRBV5-1 and TRBJ2-1, with TRBD1 matching over 9 bases. Germline CDR1 reads SGHRS; CDR2 reads YFSETQ. This CDR3 spans 15 amino acids. Unmatched junction bases numbered 2, after V lost 0 bases and J lost 4 bases. The chain's CDR3 is CASSLEGQGYNEQFF. DNA of the CDR3: TGCGCCAGCAGCTTGGAGGGACAGGGTTACAATGAGCAGTTCTTC.

This clonotype turned up a few times. The gene calls are TRBV20-1 and TRBJ2-3, with a tentative D call TRBD2 (6 bases). Trimming left V 1 base short and J 0 bases short, with 14 bases between. This CDR3 spans 16 amino acids. Germline V gene lookup returns CDR1 DFQATT and CDR2 SNEGSKA (reference sequence). CDR3 DNA sequence: TGCAGTGCTAGAGTGGGGGGAGCGAAAAGCACAGATACGCAGTATTTT. Protein product: CSARVGGAKSTDTQYF.

This clonotype was counted only a few times. The chain joins TRBV20-1 to TRBJ2-7, with TRBD2 identical over 10 bases. Per germline, CDR1 DFQATT and CDR2 SNEGSKA (reference sequence). This CDR3 contains 14 residues. After removal of 6 bases from V and 3 bases from J, the junction contained 8 bases not matched to a gene. The CDR3 is CSARGLAELYEQYF. Here the CDR3 DNA reads TGCAGTGCGCGTGGACTAGCGGAGCTCTACGAGCAGTACTTC.

The rearrangement uses TRBV6-1 and TRBJ2-7; 9 bases fit TRBD1. Germline assignment: CDR1 MNHNS and CDR2 SASEGT. This CDR3 is built from 14 residues. V was pared by 5 bases and J by 3 bases, with 5 bases of the junction left unmatched. CDR3 sequence reads: CASSTGGRFYEQYF. CDR3 DNA sequence: TGTGCCAGCAGTACAGGGGGCCGTTTCTACGAGCAGTACTTC.

The CDR3 reads CSASLASGQGQGRGYNSPLHF. The CDR3 bases are TGCAGTGCTAGTCTTGCGTCAGGGCAGGGGCAGGGGCGGGGGTATAATTCACCCCTCCACTTT. The chain employs TRBV20-1 and TRBJ1-6; TRBD1 is a possible D gene (6 bases). With 3 bases removed from V and 4 bases from J, the gap between germline ends came to 31 bases. This CDR3 spans 21 amino acids. Germline loops: CDR1 DFQATT, CDR2 SNEGSKA (reference sequence).

The V call is TRBV19, the J call TRBJ2-5, with 10 bases identical to TRBD1. The V segment lost 3 bases and the J segment 5 bases; nucleotides outside the gene matches: 9. This CDR3 has 16 amino acids. Per the germline V gene, CDR1 is LNHDA and CDR2 is SQIVND (reference sequence). CDR3 residues: CASSIRQGALVETQYF. CDR3 nucleotides: TGTGCCAGTAGTATTAGACAGGGGGCGCTTGTGGAGACCCAGTACTTC.

The chain recombines TRBV20-1 with TRBJ2-2; TRBD2 matches at 9 bases. This CDR3 spans 15 amino acids. V shed 5 bases, J shed 4 bases, and the junction held 8 bases outside the gene matches. Germline V gene sequence: CDR1 DFQATT, CDR2 SNEGSKA (reference sequence). The CDR3 reads CSAGGTSLGTGELFF. CDR3 coding DNA: TGCAGTGCTGGAGGGACTAGCCTTGGCACCGGGGAGCTGTTTTTT.

This clonotype occurred once. The V call is TRBV6-5, the J call TRBJ2-2, with unresolved D. Per germline, CDR1 MNHEY and CDR2 SVGAGI. Trimming left V 1 base short and J 8 bases short, with 5 bases between. The CDR3 extends over 12 amino acids. The CDR3 sequence: CASSYFGGELFF. DNA for the CDR3: TGTGCCAGCAGTTACTTCGGGGGGGAGCTGTTTTTT.

This rearrangement joins TRBV2 to TRBJ2-3; D is ambiguous. CDR3 length: 14 residues. The germline V gene has CDR1 SNHLY and CDR2 FYNNEI. Trimming stripped 4 bases from V and 3 bases from J, with 11 bases between. DNA of the CDR3: TGTGCCAGCAGTGTCGATCTATCGACAGATACGCAGTATTTT. Translating it yields CASSVDLSTDTQYF.

The rearrangement joins TRBV18 to TRBJ2-5; TRBD2 matches 7 bases. After removal of 4 bases from V and 4 bases from J, the junction contained 9 bases not matched to a gene. CDR1 and CDR2 (germline): KGHSH, LQKENI. The CDR3 loop spans 15 amino acids. This CDR3 is CASSLLAGVGETQYF. The CDR3 DNA sequence: TGTGCCAGCTCACTTTTGGCGGGAGTGGGAGAGACCCAGTACTTC.

This clonotype was seen a few times. J is TRBJ1-1 and V is TRBV11-3; D remains ambiguous. Germline V gene sequence: CDR1 SGHNT, CDR2 YENEEA. This CDR3 contains 14 residues. V lost 5 bases to trimming and J lost 1 base, with 11 bases between them. The CDR3 DNA is TGTGCCAGCAGCGCTCTTCGTAGGAACACTGAAGCTTTCTTT. It yields the protein CASSALRRNTEAFF. The full variable domain, in which reference TRBV11-3 and TRBJ1-1 provide the parts outside the CDR3, is EAGVVQSPRYKIIEKKQPVAFWCNPISGHNTLYWYLQNLGQGPELLIRYENEEAVDDSQLPKDRFSAERLKGVDSTLKIQPAELGDSAVYLCASSALRRNTEAFFGQGTRLTVV.

This clonotype was counted a single time. The V call is TRBV5-1, the J call TRBJ2-5; TRBD1 matches 7 bases. The CDR3 totals 15 residues. J lost 6 bases, V lost 4 bases, and 12 bases had no gene match. Germline CDR1 reads SGHRS; CDR2 reads YFSETQ. CDR3 DNA: TGCGCCAGCAGCCTGCAACAGACAGGGCCACAGACCCAGTACTTC. Protein product: CASSLQQTGPQTQYF.

V is TRBV5-4 and J is TRBJ2-4; TRBD1 agrees at 10 bases. The CDR3 contains 15 residues. Germline CDR1 SGHNT, CDR2 YYREEE (reference sequence). J gave up 1 base and V 3 bases, and 1 base lay outside the gene matches. The CDR3 protein is CASSSGQGAKNIQYF. The CDR3 nucleotides read TGTGCCAGCAGCTCGGGACAGGGGGCCAAAAACATTCAGTACTTC.

The chain uses TRBV6-5 and TRBJ1-2, with a weak D call TRBD1 (5 bases). CDR3 size: 14 residues. Trimming stripped 2 bases from V and 2 bases from J, with 9 bases between. The germline V gene encodes CDR1 MNHEY and CDR2 SVGAGI. CDR3 sequence reads: CASSYRQGNYGYTF. The DNA of the CDR3 is TGTGCCAGCAGTTACAGGCAGGGAAACTATGGCTACACCTTC.

V is TRBV5-1 and J is TRBJ2-5; 7 bases fit TRBD2. The germline CDR1 and CDR2 sequences are SGHRS and YFSETQ. The CDR3 covers 15 residues. The trim removed 0 bases at V and 3 bases at J, leaving 5 bases unmatched. The CDR3 sequence: CASSLDGRGEETQYF. For the CDR3, the DNA is TGCGCCAGCAGCTTGGATGGGAGGGGCGAAGAGACCCAGTACTTC.

V gene TRBV25-1 combines with J gene TRBJ2-1, with 8 bases identical to TRBD2. V shed 8 bases and J 8 bases; nucleotides not matched to a gene: 14. This CDR3 is built from 15 residues. CDR1 is MGHDK and CDR2 is SYGVNS in the germline V gene. The CDR3 bases are TGTGCCAGCGGAGGGTGGGGACTAGGCACCGATGAGCAGTTCTTC. Translation: CASGGWGLGTDEQFF.

To note about this clonotype: The junction departs from the called germline gene at one end, perhaps through a read error. The J gene is TRBJ2-5, the V gene TRBV24-1, with 13 bases identical to TRBD2. Germline CDR1 KGHDR, CDR2 SFDVKD. This CDR3 is 17 amino acids long. The CDR3 region is CATSDQPTSGRSEIQYF. DNA for the CDR3: TGTGCCACCAGTGATCAACCGACTAGCGGGAGGTCGGAGATCCAGTACTTC.

This chain connects TRBV19 to TRBJ2-3; the match to TRBD2 covers 9 bases. Germline V lookup: CDR1 LNHDA, CDR2 SQIVND (reference sequence). The CDR3 has 15 amino acids. Germline trimming cut 4 bases from V and 6 bases from J; bases unmatched to any gene: 8. CDR3 region: CASSTSGRKGDTQYF. CDR3 bases: TGTGCCAGTAGTACCAGCGGGAGGAAGGGGGATACGCAGTATTTT.